This TCR beta chain was captured by sequencing in a study of blood T cells in healthy people across ages. The germline gives CDR1 SGHTA, CDR2 FQGNSA. Between the trimmed V and J ends, which lost 3 bases and 2 bases, there was a span of 16 bases. The CDR3 loop spans 16 amino acids. A word on this clonotype: What it recognizes is unknown.

Broader study findings: In long-lived donors, naive CD4+ cell counts and diversity exceeded those of aged donors.

A J-beta primer mix and a sample-barcoded 5' primer were used in a second PCR of roughly 7 to 12 cycles. Every molecule of cDNA carried a tag from a template-switch adaptor with 12 random nucleotides. No fewer than 2.5 million CDR3-containing paired-end reads came from each sample. TCRdb re-called the 5' RACE reads with MiXCR, one entry per CDR3 protein. The sample lists roughly 1,800,000 distinct CDR3 sequences; around half were seen once. Sequenced material: blood. The rearrangement links TRBV7-2 to TRBJ2-5; possibly TRBD1 for D (6 bases). This TCR derives from a middle-aged woman in good health. CDR3 coding DNA: TGTGCCAGCAGCTTTCAAGGGGGACCGTTTCAAGAGACCCAGTACTTC. This codes for CASSFQGGPFQETQYF.